The rows below give T cell receptor beta chains drawn from one sample of a study of T cell repertoires in cytomegalovirus infection. One entry per CDR3 protein results from TCRdb running MiXCR on the reads. The sample records about 890,000 distinct CDR3 sequences, about 33% being singletons. Antigens for these TCRs are unknown. Sequencing was performed on cultured CD8+ T cells from PBMCs, taken from culture after CMV antigen stimulation. These receptors were collected from a human donor in good health (CMV status not recorded). Some clones in this sample may be carry-over from other donors' samples. Both conserved end residues are part of each CDR3. Each record gives: J gene, V gene, CDR3 protein.

>TRBJ2-2|TRBV27
CASSSVDELFF
>TRBJ2-5|TRBV7-2
CASSLAKVRAGSQETQYF
>TRBJ2-7|TRBV13
CASSLGLTAEQYF
>TRBJ2-7|TRBV6-5
CASSYDQGALAYEQYF
>TRBJ2-2|TRBV6-6
CASSYPREAPNTGELFF
>TRBJ1-6|TRBV10-3
CAISEDPSGDYNSPLHF
>TRBJ1-2|TRBV14
CASSQVAGTLPNYGYTF
>TRBJ2-1|TRBV12-3/TRBV12-4
CASSLMGPSYNEQFF
>TRBJ2-2|TRBV27
CASSLYLDLQGTGTGELFF
>TRBJ2-5|TRBV9
CASSEGDRGLGETQYF
>TRBJ2-1|TRBV28
CASSSWTGGTNEQFF
>TRBJ2-1|TRBV6-5
CASSPGSGGGYNEQFF
>TRBJ2-1|TRBV7-8
CASSLIVGQWFF
>TRBJ2-1|TRBV5-1
CASSLDRGIGNEQFF
>TRBJ2-3|TRBV7-6
CASRAGLANTDTQYF